The text below deals with one T cell receptor beta chain. The CDR3 is 15 amino acids. V was clipped by 3 bases and J by 0 bases; unmatched bases: 2. Germline lookup yields CDR1 SGDLS and CDR2 YYNGEE. The data were obtained in a study of blood T cell repertoires in COVID-19. In the original processing: Counts of nucleated cells, estimated from reference gene primer amplification, were obtained. The assay was immunoSEQ multiplex PCR, and TCRdb's table has in-frame clones only and misses some. The V and J calls and clone size are taken from that table; D and trimming were inferred from the DNA. The sample holds 52,000 or so clones; 70% to 90% are singletons and the top ten take approximately 11%.

V and J are TRBV9 and TRBJ2-1, with TRBD2 identical over 8 bases. Source material: peripheral blood. The clonotype comes from a human donor in a cohort sampled during active COVID-19. The CDR3 loop reads CASSAGGSSYNEQFF. Written as DNA, the CDR3 is TGTGCCAGCAGCGCGGGGGGGAGCTCCTACAATGAGCAGTTCTTC.